The 32 T cell receptor beta chains below all came from one sample that was sequenced in a study of blood T cells in healthy people across ages. PCR was performed a second time for about 7 to 12 cycles using a sample-barcoded 5' primer and a J-beta primer mix. TCRdb used MiXCR to reprocess the 5' RACE reads, holding one entry per CDR3 protein. The table lists approximately 680,000 distinct CDR3 sequences, about a third of them singletons. The sample comprised blood. The receptor source for this set is a woman aged 80 or over in good health.

This clonotype appeared many times. The genes are TRBV5-1 and TRBJ1-1; D gene ambiguous. CDR3 size: 14 residues. Germline-derived CDR1 and CDR2 are SGHRS and YFSETQ. V shed 0 bases and J shed 2 bases, with 8 bases lying between them. CDR3 sequence: CASSLDSLNTEAFF. The CDR3 DNA reads as TGCGCCAGCAGCTTGGACAGCTTAAACACTGAAGCTTTCTTT.

As concerns this clonotype: Since a much larger clone is just one base distant, this may be a read error. The chain carries TRBV12-5 and TRBJ1-5; D unclear. Trimming stripped 9 bases from V and 7 bases from J, with 16 bases between. Germline V CDR1 and CDR2: LGHNT, FRNRAP. This CDR3 is 13 amino acids long. The CDR3 nucleotides are TGTGCTAGGGGTCTCTGTACGGGACAGCCCCAGCATTTT. The encoded protein is CARGLCTGQPQHF.

This sequence joins TRBV12-3 or TRBV12-4 and TRBJ2-7; D is perhaps TRBD1 or TRBD2 (5 bases each). V was cut by 0 bases and J by 10 bases, with 19 bases left in between. The CDR3 runs to 15 residues. The CDR3: CASSLASGSGKAQYF. CDR3 in DNA: TGTGCCAGCAGTTTAGCTTCAGGGAGCGGAAAGGCCCAGTACTTC.

CDR3 amino acids: CASSLAGLAGVRETQYF. CDR3 nucleotide sequence: TGTGCCAGCAGCCTAGCCGGACTAGCGGGAGTTCGGGAGACCCAGTACTTC. The chain employs TRBV12-3 or TRBV12-4 and TRBJ2-5, with 13 bases identical to TRBD2. The CDR3 extends over 17 amino acids. V was clipped by 6 bases and J by 5 bases; unmatched bases: 12.

This clonotype turned up a few times. The rearrangement joins TRBV19 to TRBJ2-7; weak D call: TRBD1 (5 bases). Deletions cut 5 bases from V and 0 bases from J, with 14 bases between. This CDR3 contains 15 residues. CDR1 and CDR2 from the germline V gene are LNHDA and SQIVND (reference sequence). Written as DNA, the CDR3 is TGTGCCAGTAGTTTATCCCCGACAGACTCCTACGAGCAGTACTTC. It is translated as CASSLSPTDSYEQYF.

This clonotype was observed many times. V and J are TRBV6-6 and TRBJ1-4; TRBD1 aligns across 9 bases. The ends lost 2 bases at V and 7 bases at J; junction bases unmatched: 8. The germline CDR1 and CDR2 sequences are MNHNY and SVGAGI (reference sequence). The CDR3 contains 16 residues. The CDR3 loop reads CASSYPPQGAGEKLFF. CDR3 bases: TGTGCCAGCAGTTACCCACCACAGGGGGCAGGTGAAAAACTGTTTTTT.

The chain is built from TRBV19 and TRBJ2-3; D remains unclear. The CDR3 has 15 amino acids. Looked up from germline, CDR1 is LNHDA and CDR2 is SQIVND (reference sequence). The ends were cut back, 1 base at V and 2 bases at J, with 10 bases in the middle. The CDR3 nucleotides read TGTGCCAGTAGTATAGGGAGACTCATCACAGATACGCAGTATTTT. Translated, it gives CASSIGRLITDTQYF.

A word on this clonotype: Being one base from a much bigger clone, this may be a read error. The chain links TRBV29-1 to TRBJ2-5; no clear D. The CDR3 spans 11 residues. Germline V lookup: CDR1 SQVTM, CDR2 ANQGSEA. Trimming pared 3 bases from V and 5 bases from J, leaving 7 bases between. This chain's CDR3 is CSVESLETQYF. The CDR3 DNA sequence: TGCAGCGTTGAGTCCTTGGAGACCCAGTACTTC.

This rearrangement joins TRBV5-6 to TRBJ1-4; TRBD1 agrees at 7 bases. Germline V gene sequence: CDR1 SGHDT, CDR2 YYEEEE. This CDR3 has 16 residues. The ends lost 0 bases at V and 8 bases at J; junction bases unmatched: 10. The CDR3 DNA reads as TGTGCCAGCAGCTTGGGACAGGGTAGTACTCAAGAAAAACTGTTTTTT. Its protein product is CASSLGQGSTQEKLFF. The whole variable domain, remainder taken from reference TRBV5-6 and TRBJ1-4, is DAGVTQSPTHLIKTRGQQVTLRCSPKSGHDTVSWYQQALGQGPQFIFQYYEEEERQRGNFPDRFSGHQFPNYSSELNVNALLLGDSALYLCASSLGQGSTQEKLFFGSGTQLSVL.

The V call is TRBV2, the J call TRBJ2-7; maybe TRBD1 (5 bases). V was trimmed by 1 base and J by 7 bases, leaving 11 bases between them. The CDR3 runs to 13 residues. Germline lookup yields CDR1 SNHLY and CDR2 FYNNEI. CDR3 nucleotides: TGTGCCAGCAGTGAAGAGGGGTGGCGGGAGCAGTACTTC. Translated, it gives CASSEEGWREQYF.

The V and J genes are TRBV27 and TRBJ1-5; 7 bases are a match to TRBD1. CDR3 length: 15 amino acids. Germline assignment: CDR1 MNHEY and CDR2 SMNVEV (reference sequence). Losses at the gene ends were 5 bases for V and 3 bases for J; bases not matched to a gene: 7. The CDR3 DNA sequence: TGTGCCAGCAGTCCGGGGACAGTCCTCAATCAGCCCCAGCATTTT. It specifies CASSPGTVLNQPQHF.

The sample holds many counts of this clonotype. The chain joins TRBV20-1 to TRBJ2-5; D unresolved. V was pared by 7 bases and J by 1 base, with 13 bases between. Looked up from germline, CDR1 is DFQATT and CDR2 is SNEGSKA (reference sequence). This CDR3 is 13 amino acids long. CDR3 nucleotides: TGCAGTGTCAATAGTCCTGCCCAAGAGACCCAGTACTTC. This encodes CSVNSPAQETQYF.

On this clonotype itself: No conserved phenylalanine or tryptophan is present at the end of the CDR3, so a read error is the likely explanation. The DNA is left out, because the CDR3 cannot be placed on it with certainty; the CDR3 is given as TCRdb lists it. The chain is built from TRBV6-1 and TRBJ2-5; the table's D gene call, TRBD1, was not cross checked with the DNA. Ends included, the CDR3 has 16 residues. The germline V gene encodes CDR1 MNHNS and CDR2 SASEGT. The CDR3 region is CASSEEWGRVWYTFGS.

To note about this clonotype: With a much larger clone just one base away, this may be a read error. The missing conserved phenylalanine or tryptophan at the end of this CDR3 makes a read error likely. The J gene is TRBJ2-1, the V gene TRBV30; D perhaps matches TRBD2 (7 bases). Looked up from germline, CDR1 is GTSNPN and CDR2 is SVGIG (reference sequence). The CDR3 loop spans 14 amino acids. V was cut by 5 bases and J by 4 bases, with 15 bases left in between. DNA of the CDR3: TGTGCCTGGGTCCGGGGGGCCTCATACAATGAGCAGTTCGTC. Translation: CAWVRGASYNEQFV.

This sequence joins TRBV7-2 and TRBJ2-6; the D is unclear. The CDR3 consists of 13 residues. The V gene's germline CDR1 is SGHTA and CDR2 FQGNSA. Trimming left V 7 bases short and J 1 base short, with 5 bases between. The CDR3 region is CASKFSGANVLTF. The CDR3 bases are TGTGCCAGCAAGTTTTCTGGGGCCAACGTCCTGACTTTC.

V gene TRBV28 combines with J gene TRBJ1-2, with TRBD1 identical over 9 bases. This CDR3 is 14 amino acids long. After removal of 6 bases from V and 4 bases from J, the junction contained 6 bases not matched to a gene. The germline V gene encodes CDR1 MDHEN and CDR2 SYDVKM. Here the CDR3 reads CASRATGGVYGYTF. Here the CDR3 DNA reads TGTGCCAGCAGAGCTACAGGGGGCGTCTATGGCTACACCTTC.

This clonotype appeared many times. The junction and the germline gene differ at one end; a read error may be behind it. The chain is built from TRBV7-9 and TRBJ2-7, with D possibly matching TRBD1 (6 bases). The CDR3 covers 12 residues. Germline loops: CDR1 SEHNR, CDR2 FQNEAQ (reference sequence). CDR3 protein: CASSLTGYEQYF. The CDR3 DNA follows: TGCGCCAGCAGCTTGACAGGCTACGAGCAGTACTTC.

J is TRBJ1-1 and V is TRBV2; D is unclear. The CDR3 is made up of 13 amino acids. The V gene's germline CDR1 is SNHLY and CDR2 FYNNEI. Trimming removed 5 bases from V and 1 base from J, with 8 bases in between. CDR3 coding DNA: TGTGCCAGCAGTAGGACGTGGAACACTGAAGCTTTCTTT. Translated, it gives CASSRTWNTEAFF.

The chain employs TRBV5-1 and TRBJ2-7; D possibly matches TRBD1 or TRBD2 (5 bases each). The ends were cut back, 5 bases at V and 2 bases at J, with 14 bases in the middle. CDR1 SGHRS and CDR2 YFSETQ come from the germline V gene. CDR3 length equals 14 residues. In nucleotides, the CDR3 is TGCGCCAGCAGACTGGGGGAAGTTACCTACGAGCAGTACTTC. Its translation is CASRLGEVTYEQYF.

The rearrangement joins TRBV2 to TRBJ2-7, with TRBD2 matching over 8 bases. The better agreement between TRBJ2-5 and the DNA end casts doubt on the J call. The V gene's germline CDR1 is SNHLY and CDR2 FYNNEI. The CDR3 extends over 14 amino acids. The CDR3 here is CASRPGLAGKTQYF. CDR3 sequence (DNA): TGTGCCAGCAGGCCCGGACTAGCTGGGAAGACCCAGTACTTC.

This clonotype was seen at least ten times. J is TRBJ2-7 and V is TRBV20-1; possible D gene TRBD2, 5 bases. CDR1 DFQATT and CDR2 SNEGSKA come from the germline V gene (reference sequence). Trimming stripped 6 bases from V and 1 base from J, with 16 bases between. The CDR3 runs to 14 residues. The CDR3 region is CSAIPATGSYEQYF. The CDR3 DNA sequence: TGCAGTGCCATTCCGGCTACGGGGTCCTACGAGCAGTACTTC.

This clonotype appeared many times. The chain combines TRBV12-3 or TRBV12-4 with TRBJ1-2, with D unclear. This CDR3 region has 13 residues. The V end was cut by 1 base, the J end by 4 bases, with 7 bases between. The CDR3 bases are TGTGCCAGCAGTTTAGTACAGTCCTATGGCTACACCTTC. This encodes CASSLVQSYGYTF.

The chain is built from TRBV28 and TRBJ2-1, with 7 positions matching TRBD1. The CDR3 spans 16 residues. Unmatched junction bases numbered 13, after V lost 5 bases and J lost 6 bases. Germline V gene data show CDR1 as MDHEN and CDR2 as SYDVKM. The CDR3 nucleotides are TGTGCCAGCAGTCCACCTGACAGGGTGGTATCCAATGAGCAGTTCTTC. Its translation is CASSPPDRVVSNEQFF.

This clonotype was detected many times. The chain uses TRBV6-5 and TRBJ2-1, with D possibly matching TRBD2 (5 bases). The germline V gene has CDR1 MNHEY and CDR2 SVGAGI. Trimming removed 0 bases from V and 9 bases from J, with 9 bases in between. The length of the CDR3 is 13 residues. The CDR3 nucleotides are TGTGCCAGCAGTTACTCGAGGGTTACTGAGCAGTTCTTC. This gives the protein CASSYSRVTEQFF.

The CDR3 loop is CASSLEGQGSVPLHF. In DNA form, the CDR3 reads TGTGCCAGCAGCTTAGAGGGTCAGGGTAGCGTACCCCTCCACTTT. The rearrangement uses TRBV7-2 and TRBJ1-6, with D maybe TRBD1 (5 bases). CDR3 length: 15 amino acids. Germline values: CDR1 SGHTA, CDR2 FQGNSA. The V end was cut by 1 base, the J end by 12 bases, with 16 bases between.

The V call is TRBV6-5, the J call TRBJ1-5, with D tentatively TRBD1 (6 bases). The CDR3 extends over 14 amino acids. V lost 4 bases and J lost 7, with 14 bases in between. Germline assignment: CDR1 MNHEY and CDR2 SVGAGI. The CDR3 spells CASSSQGIGQPQHF. DNA of the CDR3: TGTGCCAGCAGTTCACAGGGTATCGGGCAGCCCCAGCATTTT.

The CDR3 reads CASSETGGRDTQYF. The CDR3 DNA follows: TGTGCCAGTAGTGAGACAGGGGGGAGAGATACGCAGTATTTT. The chain carries TRBV19 and TRBJ2-3; 9 bases line up with TRBD1. The CDR3 is 14 residues long. The V and J ends lost 5 bases and 5 bases, in that order; junction bases with no gene match: 5. CDR1 LNHDA and CDR2 SQIVND come from the germline V gene (reference sequence).

This clonotype occurred a few times. The chain uses TRBV18 and TRBJ1-1; no clear D gene. Germline V gene sequence: CDR1 KGHSH, CDR2 LQKENI. CDR3 size: 16 residues. With 2 bases removed from V and 1 base from J, the gap between germline ends came to 14 bases. CDR3 nucleotides: TGTGCCAGCTCACCAACCATGACAACCGAGAACACTGAAGCTTTCTTT. Translated, it gives CASSPTMTTENTEAFF.

The chain employs TRBV27 and TRBJ1-5; D is uncertain. CDR1 and CDR2 from the germline V gene are MNHEY and SMNVEV (reference sequence). The CDR3 totals 15 residues. Trimming cost V 5 bases and J 6 bases, with 17 bases left between them. The CDR3 is CASSPTGRGGQPQHF. The CDR3 DNA sequence: TGTGCCAGCAGTCCAACCGGGAGAGGAGGTCAGCCCCAGCATTTT.

The V gene is TRBV29-1, the J gene TRBJ2-5; 9 bases align to TRBD1. Judging by the DNA end, TRBJ2-7 fits better; the J call may be wrong. The CDR3 consists of 14 residues. CDR1 and CDR2 from the germline V gene are SQVTM and ANQGSEA. This CDR3 reads CSVTGQGEGIEQYF. The CDR3 coding sequence is TGCAGCGTCACGGGACAGGGCGAGGGTATCGAGCAGTACTTC.

This clonotype was recorded a few times. V and J are TRBV11-3 and TRBJ1-1; unclear D gene. V was trimmed by 2 bases and J by 4 bases, leaving 8 bases between them. CDR1 is SGHNT and CDR2 is YENEEA in the germline V gene. CDR3 size: 13 residues. CDR3: CASSLNLGTEAFF. Here the CDR3 DNA reads TGTGCCAGCAGCTTAAACTTGGGCACTGAAGCTTTCTTT. The full variable domain, rest sourced from reference TRBV11-3 and TRBJ1-1, is EAGVVQSPRYKIIEKKQPVAFWCNPISGHNTLYWYLQNLGQGPELLIRYENEEAVDDSQLPKDRFSAERLKGVDSTLKIQPAELGDSAVYLCASSLNLGTEAFFGQGTRLTVV.

This clonotype has ten or more counts. V usage is TRBV6-1 and J usage is TRBJ1-5, with D possibly matching TRBD1 (5 bases). Germline CDR1 is MNHNS and CDR2 is SASEGT. CDR3 size: 14 residues. Trimming shortened V by 6 bases and J by 2 bases, and 11 bases separated the two germline ends. The CDR3 DNA reads as TGTGCCAGCAGCCGGGACTTGGGCAATCAGCCCCAGCATTTT. Its protein product is CASSRDLGNQPQHF.